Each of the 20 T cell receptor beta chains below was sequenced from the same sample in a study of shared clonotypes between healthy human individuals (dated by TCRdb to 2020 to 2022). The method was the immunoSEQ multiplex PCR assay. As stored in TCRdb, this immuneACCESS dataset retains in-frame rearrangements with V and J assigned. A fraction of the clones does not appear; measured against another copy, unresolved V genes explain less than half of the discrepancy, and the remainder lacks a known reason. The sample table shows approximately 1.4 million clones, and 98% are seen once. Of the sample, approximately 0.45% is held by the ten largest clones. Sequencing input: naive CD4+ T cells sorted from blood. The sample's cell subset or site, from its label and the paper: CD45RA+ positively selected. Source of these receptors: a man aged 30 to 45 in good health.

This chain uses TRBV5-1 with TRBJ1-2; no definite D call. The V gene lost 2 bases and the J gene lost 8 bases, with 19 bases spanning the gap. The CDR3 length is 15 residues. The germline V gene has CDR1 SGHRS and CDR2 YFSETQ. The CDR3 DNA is TGCGCCAGCAGCTTATACACATCTGGTGGTGACGGCTACACCTTC. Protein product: CASSLYTSGGDGYTF. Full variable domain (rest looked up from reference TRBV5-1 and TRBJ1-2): KAGVTQTPRYLIKTRGQQVTLSCSPISGHRSVSWYQQTPGQGLQFLFEYFSETQRNKGNFPGRFSGRQFSNSRSEMNVSTLELGDSALYLCASSLYTSGGDGYTFGSGTRLTVV.

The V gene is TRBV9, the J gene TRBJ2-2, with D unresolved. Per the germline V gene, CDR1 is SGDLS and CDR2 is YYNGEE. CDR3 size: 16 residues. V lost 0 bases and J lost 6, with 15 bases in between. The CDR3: CASSVDPHQFAGELFF. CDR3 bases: TGTGCCAGCAGCGTAGATCCACATCAGTTTGCCGGGGAGCTGTTTTTT.

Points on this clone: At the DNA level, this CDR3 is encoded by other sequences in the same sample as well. CDR3 bases: TGTGCCAGTAGTATCTTAGGGGACGAGCAGTTCTTC. Translated: CASSILGDEQFF. The chain carries TRBV19 and TRBJ2-1, with D possibly called TRBD1 or TRBD2 (5 bases each). The CDR3 runs to 12 residues. The germline V and J ends were trimmed by 3 bases and 10 bases, with 10 bases remaining between them. The germline gives CDR1 LNHDA, CDR2 SQIVND (reference sequence).

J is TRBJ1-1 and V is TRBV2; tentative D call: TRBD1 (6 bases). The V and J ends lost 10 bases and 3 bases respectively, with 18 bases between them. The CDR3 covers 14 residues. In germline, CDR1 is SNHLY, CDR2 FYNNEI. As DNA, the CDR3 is TGTGCCACCCAACGGGACAACGGATACACTGAAGCTTTCTTT. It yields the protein CATQRDNGYTEAFF.

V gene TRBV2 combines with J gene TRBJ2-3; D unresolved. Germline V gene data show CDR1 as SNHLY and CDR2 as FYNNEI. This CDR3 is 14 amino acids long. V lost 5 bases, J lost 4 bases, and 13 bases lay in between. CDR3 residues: CASSSASPADTQYF. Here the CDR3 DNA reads TGTGCCAGCAGTTCTGCGAGTCCGGCAGATACGCAGTATTTT.

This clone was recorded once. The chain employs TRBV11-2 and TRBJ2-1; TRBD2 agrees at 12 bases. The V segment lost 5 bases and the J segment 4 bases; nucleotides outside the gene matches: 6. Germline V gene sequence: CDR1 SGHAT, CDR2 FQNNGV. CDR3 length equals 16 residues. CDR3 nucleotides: TGTGCCAGCAGCCCGACTAGCGGGAGTCGTTACAATGAGCAGTTCTTC. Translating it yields CASSPTSGSRYNEQFF.

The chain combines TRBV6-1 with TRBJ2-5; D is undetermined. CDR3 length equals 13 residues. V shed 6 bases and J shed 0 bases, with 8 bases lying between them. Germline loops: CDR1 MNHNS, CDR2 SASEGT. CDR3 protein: CASRPVDQETQYF. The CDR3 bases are TGTGCCAGCAGGCCAGTAGACCAAGAGACCCAGTACTTC.

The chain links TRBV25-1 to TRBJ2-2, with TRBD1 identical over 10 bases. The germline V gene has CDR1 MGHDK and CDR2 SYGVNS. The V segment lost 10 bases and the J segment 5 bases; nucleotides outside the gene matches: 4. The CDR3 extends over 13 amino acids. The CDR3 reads CATGQGFTGELFF. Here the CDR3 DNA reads TGTGCCACGGGACAGGGGTTTACCGGGGAGCTGTTTTTT.

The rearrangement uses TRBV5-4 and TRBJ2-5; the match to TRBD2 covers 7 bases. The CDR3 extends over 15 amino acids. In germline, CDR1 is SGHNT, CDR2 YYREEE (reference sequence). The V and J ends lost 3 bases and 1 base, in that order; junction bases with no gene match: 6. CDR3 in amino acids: CASSWGSGIQETQYF. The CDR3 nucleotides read TGTGCCAGCAGCTGGGGAAGCGGGATCCAAGAGACCCAGTACTTC.

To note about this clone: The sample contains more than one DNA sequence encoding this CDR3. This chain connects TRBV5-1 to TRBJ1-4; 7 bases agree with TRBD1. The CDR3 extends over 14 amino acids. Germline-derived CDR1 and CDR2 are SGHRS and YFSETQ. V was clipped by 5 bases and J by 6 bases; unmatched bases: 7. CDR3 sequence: CASSFDRVDEKLFF. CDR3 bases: TGCGCCAGCAGTTTCGACAGGGTAGATGAAAAACTGTTTTTT.

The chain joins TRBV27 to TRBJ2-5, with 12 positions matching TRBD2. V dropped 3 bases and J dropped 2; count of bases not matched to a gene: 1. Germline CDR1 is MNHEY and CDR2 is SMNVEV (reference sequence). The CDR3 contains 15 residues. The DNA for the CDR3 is TGTGCCAGCAGTTTTGGACTAGCGGGGCAAGAGACCCAGTACTTC. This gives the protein CASSFGLAGQETQYF.

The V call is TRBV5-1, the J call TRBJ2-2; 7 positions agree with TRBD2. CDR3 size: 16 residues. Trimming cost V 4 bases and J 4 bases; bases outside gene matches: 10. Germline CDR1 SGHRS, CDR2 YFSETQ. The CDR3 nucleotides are TGCGCCAGCAGCGAGCTGGCGGGAGTAAGCACCGGGGAGCTGTTTTTT. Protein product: CASSELAGVSTGELFF.

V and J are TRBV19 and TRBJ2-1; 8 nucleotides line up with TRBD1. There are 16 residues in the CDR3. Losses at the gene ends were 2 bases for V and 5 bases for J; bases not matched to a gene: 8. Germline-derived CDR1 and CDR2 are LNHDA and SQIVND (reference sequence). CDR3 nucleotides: TGTGCCAGTAGTATATACAGGGGGTTGGAAAACAATGAGCAGTTCTTC. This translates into CASSIYRGLENNEQFF.

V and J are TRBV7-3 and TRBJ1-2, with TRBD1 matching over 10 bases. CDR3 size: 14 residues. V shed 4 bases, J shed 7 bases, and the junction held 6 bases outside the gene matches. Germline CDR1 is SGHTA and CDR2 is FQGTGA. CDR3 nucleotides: TGTGCCAGCAGCTCGGGACAGGGGACGCCTGGCTACACCTTC. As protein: CASSSGQGTPGYTF.

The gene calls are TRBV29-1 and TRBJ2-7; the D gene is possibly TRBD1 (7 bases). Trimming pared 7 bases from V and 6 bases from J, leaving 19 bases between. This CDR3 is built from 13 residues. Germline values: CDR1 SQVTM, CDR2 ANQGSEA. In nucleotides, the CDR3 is TGCAGCGGGGGGGACAGCGAACAAGCCGAGCAGTACTTC. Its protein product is CSGGDSEQAEQYF.

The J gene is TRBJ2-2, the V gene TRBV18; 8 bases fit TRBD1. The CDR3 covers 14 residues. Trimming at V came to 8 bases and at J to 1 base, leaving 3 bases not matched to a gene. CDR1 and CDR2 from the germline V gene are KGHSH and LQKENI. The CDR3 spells CASTDRENTGELFF. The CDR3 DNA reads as TGTGCCAGCACGGACAGGGAGAACACCGGGGAGCTGTTTTTT. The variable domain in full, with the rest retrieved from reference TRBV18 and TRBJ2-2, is NAGVMQNPRHLVRRRGQEARLRCSPMKGHSHVYWYRQLPEEGLKFMVYLQKENIIDESGMPKERFSAEFPKEGPSILRIQQVVRGDSAAYFCASTDRENTGELFFGEGSRLTVL.

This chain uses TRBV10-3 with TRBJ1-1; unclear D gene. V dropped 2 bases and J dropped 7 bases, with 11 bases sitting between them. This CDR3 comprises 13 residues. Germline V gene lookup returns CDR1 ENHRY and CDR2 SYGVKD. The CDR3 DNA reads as TGTGCCATCAGTGAGAGGGCAGAGAATGAAGCTTTCTTT. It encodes CAISERAENEAFF.

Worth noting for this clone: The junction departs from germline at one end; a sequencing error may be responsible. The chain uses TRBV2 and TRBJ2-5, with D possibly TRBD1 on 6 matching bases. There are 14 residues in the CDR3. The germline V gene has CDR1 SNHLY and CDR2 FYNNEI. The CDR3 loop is CASNEQGPQETQYF. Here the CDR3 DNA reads TGTGCCAGCAATGAACAGGGCCCTCAAGAGACCCAGTACTTC.

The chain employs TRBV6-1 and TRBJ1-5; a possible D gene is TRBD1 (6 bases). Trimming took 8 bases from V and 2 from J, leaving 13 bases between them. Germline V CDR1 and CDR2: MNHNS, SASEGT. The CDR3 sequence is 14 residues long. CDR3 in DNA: TGTGCCAGCGACGGAAACAGGGGCAATCAGCCCCAGCATTTT. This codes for CASDGNRGNQPQHF.

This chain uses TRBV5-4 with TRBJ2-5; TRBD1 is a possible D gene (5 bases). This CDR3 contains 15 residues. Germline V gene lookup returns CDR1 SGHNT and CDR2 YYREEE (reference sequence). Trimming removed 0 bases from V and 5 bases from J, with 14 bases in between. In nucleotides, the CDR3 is TGTGCCAGCAGCTTGGCCCCCAGGTCAGGGGAGACCCAGTACTTC. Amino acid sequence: CASSLAPRSGETQYF. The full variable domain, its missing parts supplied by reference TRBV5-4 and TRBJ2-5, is ETGVTQSPTHLIKTRGQQVTLRCSSQSGHNTVSWYQQALGQGPQFIFQYYREEENGRGNFPPRFSGLQFPNYSSELNVNALELDDSALYLCASSLAPRSGETQYFGPGTRLLVL.